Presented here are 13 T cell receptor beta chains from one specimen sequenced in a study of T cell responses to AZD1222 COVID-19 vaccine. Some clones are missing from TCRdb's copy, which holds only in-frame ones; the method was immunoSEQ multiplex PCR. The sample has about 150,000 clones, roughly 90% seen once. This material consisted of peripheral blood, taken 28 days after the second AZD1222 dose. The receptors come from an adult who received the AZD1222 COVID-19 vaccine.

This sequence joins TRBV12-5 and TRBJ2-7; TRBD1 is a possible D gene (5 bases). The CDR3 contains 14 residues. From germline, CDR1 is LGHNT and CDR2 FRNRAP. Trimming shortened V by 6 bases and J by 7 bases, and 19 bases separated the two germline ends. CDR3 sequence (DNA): TGTGCTAGTGGATCTCTAAGGGGTGTGGGAGAGCAGTACTTC. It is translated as CASGSLRGVGEQYF.

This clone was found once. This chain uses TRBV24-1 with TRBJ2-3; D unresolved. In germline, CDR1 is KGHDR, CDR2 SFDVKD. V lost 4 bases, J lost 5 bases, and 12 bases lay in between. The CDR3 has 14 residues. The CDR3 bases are TGTGCCACCAGTGAGTGGGATAACAGAGATACGCAGTATTTT. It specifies CATSEWDNRDTQYF.

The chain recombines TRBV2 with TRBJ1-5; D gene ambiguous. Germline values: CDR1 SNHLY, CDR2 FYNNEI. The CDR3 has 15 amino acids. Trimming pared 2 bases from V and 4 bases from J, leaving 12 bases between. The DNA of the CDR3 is TGTGCCAGCAGTGAATTCTCCAACGGGAATCAGCCCCAGCATTTT. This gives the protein CASSEFSNGNQPQHF.

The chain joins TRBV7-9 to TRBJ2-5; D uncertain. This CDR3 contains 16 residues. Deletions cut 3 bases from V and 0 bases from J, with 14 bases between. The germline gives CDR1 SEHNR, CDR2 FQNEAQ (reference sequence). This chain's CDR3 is CASSFALNGNQETQYF. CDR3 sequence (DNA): TGTGCCAGCAGCTTCGCCCTCAACGGAAACCAAGAGACCCAGTACTTC.

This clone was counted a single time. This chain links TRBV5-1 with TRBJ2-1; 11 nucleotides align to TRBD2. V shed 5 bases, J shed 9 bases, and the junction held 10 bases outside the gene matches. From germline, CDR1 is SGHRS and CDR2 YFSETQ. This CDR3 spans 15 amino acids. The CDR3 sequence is CASREMTSGIGEQFF. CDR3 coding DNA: TGCGCCAGCAGGGAGATGACTAGCGGGATCGGTGAGCAGTTCTTC.

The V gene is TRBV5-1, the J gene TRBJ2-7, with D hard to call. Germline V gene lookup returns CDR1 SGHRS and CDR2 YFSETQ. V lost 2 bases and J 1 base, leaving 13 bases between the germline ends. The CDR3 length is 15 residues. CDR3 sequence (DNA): TGCGCCAGCAGCTTAAGTGACATTTTTTCCTACGAGCAGTACTTC. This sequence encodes CASSLSDIFSYEQYF. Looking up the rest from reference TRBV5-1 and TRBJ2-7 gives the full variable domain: KAGVTQTPRYLIKTRGQQVTLSCSPISGHRSVSWYQQTPGQGLQFLFEYFSETQRNKGNFPGRFSGRQFSNSRSEMNVSTLELGDSALYLCASSLSDIFSYEQYFGPGTRLTVT.

The CDR3 protein is CASRSYGAVNTEAFF. CDR3 DNA sequence: TGTGCCAGCAGGTCTTACGGGGCGGTGAACACTGAAGCTTTCTTT. This chain connects TRBV27 to TRBJ1-1; maybe TRBD1 (5 bases). Germline CDR1 and CDR2: MNHEY and SMNVEV (reference sequence). The germline V and J ends were trimmed by 6 bases and 0 bases, with 14 bases remaining between them. The CDR3 covers 15 residues.

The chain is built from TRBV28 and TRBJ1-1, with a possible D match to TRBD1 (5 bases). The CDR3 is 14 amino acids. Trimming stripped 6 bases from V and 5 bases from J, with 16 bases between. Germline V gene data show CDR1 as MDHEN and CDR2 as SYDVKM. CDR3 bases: TGTGCCAGCAGCCTCATAGCGGGGCAAACTGAAGCTTTCTTT. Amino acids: CASSLIAGQTEAFF.

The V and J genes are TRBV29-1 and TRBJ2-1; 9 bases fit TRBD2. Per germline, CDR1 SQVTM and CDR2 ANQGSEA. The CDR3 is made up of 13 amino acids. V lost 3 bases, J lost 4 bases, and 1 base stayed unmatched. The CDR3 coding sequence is TGCAGCGTTGAGACTAGCGGTTACAATGAGCAGTTCTTC. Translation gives CSVETSGYNEQFF.

The DNA for the CDR3 is TGTGCCAGCAGGGGAACTTGGGGGGCTGGTGGCTACACCTTC. Protein sequence: CASRGTWGAGGYTF. This chain joins TRBV9 and TRBJ1-2, with D tentatively TRBD1 (6 bases). The CDR3 spans 14 residues. Trimming stripped 5 bases from V and 7 bases from J, with 18 bases between. Germline values: CDR1 SGDLS, CDR2 YYNGEE.

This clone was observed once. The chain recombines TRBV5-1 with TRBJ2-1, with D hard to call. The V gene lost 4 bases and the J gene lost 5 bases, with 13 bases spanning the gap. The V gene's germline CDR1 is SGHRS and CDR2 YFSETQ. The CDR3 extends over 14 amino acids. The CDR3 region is CASSTRQPHNEQFF. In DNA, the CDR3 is TGCGCCAGCAGCACAAGGCAGCCCCACAATGAGCAGTTCTTC.

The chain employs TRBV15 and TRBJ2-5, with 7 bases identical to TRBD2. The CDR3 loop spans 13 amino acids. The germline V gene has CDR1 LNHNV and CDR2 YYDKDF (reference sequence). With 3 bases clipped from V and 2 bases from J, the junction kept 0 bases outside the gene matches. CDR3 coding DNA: TGTGCCACCAGCAGGGGGGGGCAAGAGACCCAGTACTTC. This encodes CATSRGGQETQYF.

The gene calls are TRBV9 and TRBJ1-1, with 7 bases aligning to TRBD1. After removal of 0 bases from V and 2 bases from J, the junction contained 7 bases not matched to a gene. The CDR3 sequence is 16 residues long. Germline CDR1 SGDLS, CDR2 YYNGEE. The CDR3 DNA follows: TGTGCCAGCAGCGTAGCCCGGGACAGCAGAAACACTGAAGCTTTCTTT. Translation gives CASSVARDSRNTEAFF. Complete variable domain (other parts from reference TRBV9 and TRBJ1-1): DSGVTQTPKHLITATGQRVTLRCSPRSGDLSVYWYQQSLDQGLQFLIQYYNGEERAKGNILERFSAQQFPDLHSELNLSSLELGDSALYFCASSVARDSRNTEAFFGQGTRLTVV.